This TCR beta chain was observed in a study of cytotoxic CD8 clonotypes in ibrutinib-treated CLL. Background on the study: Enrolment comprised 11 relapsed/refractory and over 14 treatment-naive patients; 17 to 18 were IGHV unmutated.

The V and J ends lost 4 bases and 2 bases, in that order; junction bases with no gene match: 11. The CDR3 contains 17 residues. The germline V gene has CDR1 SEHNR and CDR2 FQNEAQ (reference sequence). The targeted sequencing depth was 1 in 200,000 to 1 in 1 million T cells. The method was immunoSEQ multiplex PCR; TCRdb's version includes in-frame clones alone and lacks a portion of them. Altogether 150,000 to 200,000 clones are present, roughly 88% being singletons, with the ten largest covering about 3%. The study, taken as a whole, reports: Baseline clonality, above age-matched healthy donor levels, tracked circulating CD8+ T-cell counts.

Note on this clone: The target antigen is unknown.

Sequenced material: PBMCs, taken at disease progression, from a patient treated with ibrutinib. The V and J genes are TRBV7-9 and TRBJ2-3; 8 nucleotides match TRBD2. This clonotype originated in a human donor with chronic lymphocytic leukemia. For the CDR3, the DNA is TGTGCCAGCAGCTCCAATCAGGGACTAGTAATCACAGATACGCAGTATTTT. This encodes CASSSNQGLVITDTQYF.